This TCR beta chain came from a study of T cell changes during pregnancy in multiple sclerosis. As regards this clone: The junction and the germline gene differ at one end; a read error may be behind it.

Sequencing used immunoSEQ multiplex PCR; TCRdb keeps in-frame clones, though not all of them. The data contain tens of thousands of clones, under 95% of them singletons. This clonotype originated in a female donor with multiple sclerosis, enrolled in a pregnancy study. The material was CD4+ T cells from peripheral blood mononuclear cells, obtained in the second trimester of pregnancy.

CDR3 protein: CSVEGTGGTEAFF. As DNA, the CDR3 is TGCAGCGTGGAAGGGACAGGGGGCACTGAAGCTTTCTTT. This chain links TRBV29-1 with TRBJ1-1; 11 bases are shared with TRBD1. CDR3 length equals 13 residues. CDR1 and CDR2 (germline): SQVTM, ANQGSEA.